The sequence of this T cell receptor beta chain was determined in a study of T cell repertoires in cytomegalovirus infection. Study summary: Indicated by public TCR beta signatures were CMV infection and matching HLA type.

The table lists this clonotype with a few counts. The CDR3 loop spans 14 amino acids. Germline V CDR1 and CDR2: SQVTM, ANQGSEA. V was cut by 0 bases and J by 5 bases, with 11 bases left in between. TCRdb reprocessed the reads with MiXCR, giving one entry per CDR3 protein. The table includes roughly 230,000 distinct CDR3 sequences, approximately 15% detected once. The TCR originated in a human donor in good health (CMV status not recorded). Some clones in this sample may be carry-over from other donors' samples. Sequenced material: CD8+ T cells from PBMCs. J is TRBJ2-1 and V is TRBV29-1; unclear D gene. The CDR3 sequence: CSVEDHQRDNEQFF. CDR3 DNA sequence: TGCAGCGTTGAAGATCATCAACGGGACAATGAGCAGTTCTTC.